The 2 T cell receptor beta chains presented below share a single source sample, sequenced in a study of T cell repertoires in cytomegalovirus infection. TCRdb processed the reads anew with MiXCR; each CDR3 protein has one entry. Of approximately 490,000 distinct CDR3 sequences listed, around 10% were seen once; the top ten hold 10% to 13%. Sample: PBMCs. The receptors shown here come from a human donor in good health (CMV status not recorded). Some clones in this sample may be carry-over from other donors' samples.

This chain joins TRBV28 and TRBJ2-7; 11 bases are shared with TRBD2. Germline V gene sequence: CDR1 MDHEN, CDR2 SYDVKM. The J segment lost 0 bases and the V segment lost 3 bases, leaving 22 bases of the junction unmatched. The CDR3 totals 22 residues. CDR3 in DNA: TGTGCCAGCAGTTTTCCGACTAGCGGGGACCGAAACATTTTTGCTAGCTCCTACGAGCAGTACTTC. This sequence encodes CASSFPTSGDRNIFASSYEQYF.

This clonotype was detected ten times or more. The DNA for the CDR3 is TGTGCCAGCAGCTTAAGTCCCGTAATTCAGTACTTC. This gives the protein CASSLSPVIQYF. J is TRBJ2-4 and V is TRBV7-2; D remains ambiguous. V lost 2 bases to trimming and J lost 10 bases, with 9 bases between them. CDR3 length equals 12 residues. CDR1 is SGHTA and CDR2 is FQGNSA in the germline V gene. Looking up the rest from reference TRBV7-2 and TRBJ2-4 gives the full variable domain: GAGVSQSPSNKVTEKGKDVELRCDPISGHTALYWYRQSLGQGLEFLIYFQGNSAPDKSGLPSDRFSAERTGGSVSTLTIQRTQQEDSAVYLCASSLSPVIQYFGAGTRLSVL.